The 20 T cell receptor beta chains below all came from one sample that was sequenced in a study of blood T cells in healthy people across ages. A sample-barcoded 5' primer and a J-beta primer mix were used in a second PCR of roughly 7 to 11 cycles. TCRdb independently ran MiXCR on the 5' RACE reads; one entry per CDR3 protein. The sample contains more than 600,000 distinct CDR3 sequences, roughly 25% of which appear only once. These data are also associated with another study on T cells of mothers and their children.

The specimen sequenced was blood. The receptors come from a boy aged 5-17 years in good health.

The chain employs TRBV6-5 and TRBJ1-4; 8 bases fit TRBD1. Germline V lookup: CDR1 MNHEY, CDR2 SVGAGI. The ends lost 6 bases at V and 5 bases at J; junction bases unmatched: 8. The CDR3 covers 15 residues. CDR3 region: CASRGADRANEKLFF. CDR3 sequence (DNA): TGTGCCAGCAGAGGTGCGGACAGGGCGAATGAAAAACTGTTTTTT.

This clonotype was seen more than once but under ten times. The CDR3, as DNA: TGTGCCAGCAGCGTGGCCGGGACAGGGGACTACGAGCAGTACTTC. Protein: CASSVAGTGDYEQYF. This chain links TRBV9 with TRBJ2-7, with TRBD1 matching 10 bases. The V and J ends lost 2 bases and 3 bases, in that order; junction bases with no gene match: 5. This CDR3 comprises 15 residues. CDR1 SGDLS and CDR2 YYNGEE come from the germline V gene.

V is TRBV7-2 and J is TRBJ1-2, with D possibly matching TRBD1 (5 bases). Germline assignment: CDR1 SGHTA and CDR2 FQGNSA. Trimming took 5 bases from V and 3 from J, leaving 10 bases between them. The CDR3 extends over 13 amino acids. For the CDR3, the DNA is TGTACCAGCAGCGTCGTAGGGGACTATGGCTACACCTTC. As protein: CTSSVVGDYGYTF.

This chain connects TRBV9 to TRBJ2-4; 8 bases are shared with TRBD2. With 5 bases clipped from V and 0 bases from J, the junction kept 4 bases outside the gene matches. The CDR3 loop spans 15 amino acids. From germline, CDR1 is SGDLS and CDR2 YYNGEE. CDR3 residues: CASSRSGIAKNIQYF. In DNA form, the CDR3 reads TGTGCCAGCAGTCGTAGCGGGATAGCCAAAAACATTCAGTACTTC.

The CDR3 reads CASSLSTGSPLHF. As DNA, the CDR3 is TGTGCCAGCAGCTTATCGACAGGTTCACCCCTCCACTTT. The chain has TRBV7-6 and TRBJ1-6, with D tentatively TRBD1 (6 bases). This CDR3 contains 13 residues. Trimming removed 2 bases from V and 9 bases from J, with 8 bases in between. Germline CDR1 SGHVS, CDR2 FNYEAQ.

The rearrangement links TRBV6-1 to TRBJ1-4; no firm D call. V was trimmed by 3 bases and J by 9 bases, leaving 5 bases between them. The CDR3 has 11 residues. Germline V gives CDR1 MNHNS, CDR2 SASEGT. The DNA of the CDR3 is TGTGCCAGCAGTGACTGGCAAAAACTGTTTTTT. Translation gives CASSDWQKLFF.

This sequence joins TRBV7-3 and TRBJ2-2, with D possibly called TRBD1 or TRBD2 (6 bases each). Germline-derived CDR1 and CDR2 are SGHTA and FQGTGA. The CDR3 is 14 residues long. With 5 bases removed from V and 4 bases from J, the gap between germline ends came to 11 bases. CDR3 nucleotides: TGTGCCAGCAGCACCGGGGGCCTCACCGGGGAGCTGTTTTTT. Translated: CASSTGGLTGELFF.

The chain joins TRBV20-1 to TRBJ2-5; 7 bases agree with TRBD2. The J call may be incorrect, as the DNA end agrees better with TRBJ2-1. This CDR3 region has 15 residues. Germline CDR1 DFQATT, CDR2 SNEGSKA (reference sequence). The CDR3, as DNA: TGCAGTGCCCACGGGCCTCAAGCGGGATACAATGAGCAGTTCTTC. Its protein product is CSAHGPQAGYNEQFF.

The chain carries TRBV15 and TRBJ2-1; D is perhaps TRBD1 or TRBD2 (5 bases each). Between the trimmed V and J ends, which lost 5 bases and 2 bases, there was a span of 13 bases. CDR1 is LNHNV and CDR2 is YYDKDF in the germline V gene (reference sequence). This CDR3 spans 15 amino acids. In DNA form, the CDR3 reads TGTGCCACCAGCCCCCGGGACGGAACCTACAATGAGCAGTTCTTC. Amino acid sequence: CATSPRDGTYNEQFF.

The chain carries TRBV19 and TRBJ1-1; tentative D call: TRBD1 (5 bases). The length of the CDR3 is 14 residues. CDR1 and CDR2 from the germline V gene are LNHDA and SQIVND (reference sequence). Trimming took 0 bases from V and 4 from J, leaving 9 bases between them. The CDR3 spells CASSIDREATEAFF. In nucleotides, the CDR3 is TGTGCCAGTAGTATAGACAGGGAGGCCACTGAAGCTTTCTTT.

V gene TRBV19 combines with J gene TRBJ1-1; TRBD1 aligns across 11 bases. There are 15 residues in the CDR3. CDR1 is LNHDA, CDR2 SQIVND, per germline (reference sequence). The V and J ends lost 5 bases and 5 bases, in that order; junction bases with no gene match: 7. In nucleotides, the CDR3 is TGTGCCAGTAGTCGTGAGGGACAGGGGGAGACTGAAGCTTTCTTT. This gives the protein CASSREGQGETEAFF.

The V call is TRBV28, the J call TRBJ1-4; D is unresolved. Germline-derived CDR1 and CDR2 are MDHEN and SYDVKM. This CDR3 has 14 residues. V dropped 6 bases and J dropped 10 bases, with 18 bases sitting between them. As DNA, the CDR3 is TGTGCCAGCAGACAGTCGGGGATTCGGGGAAAACTGTTTTTT. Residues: CASRQSGIRGKLFF.

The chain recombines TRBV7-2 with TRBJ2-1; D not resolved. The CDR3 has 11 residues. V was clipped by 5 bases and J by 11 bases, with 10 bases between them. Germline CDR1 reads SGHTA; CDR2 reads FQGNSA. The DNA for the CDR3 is TGTGCCAGCAGCCTAGGGAATAAGCAGTTCTTC. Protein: CASSLGNKQFF.

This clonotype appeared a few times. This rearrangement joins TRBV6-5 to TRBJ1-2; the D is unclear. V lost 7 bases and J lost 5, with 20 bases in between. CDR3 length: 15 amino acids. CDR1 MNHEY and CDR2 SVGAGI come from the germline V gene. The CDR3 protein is CASTFAGAAEYGYTF. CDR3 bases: TGTGCCAGCACCTTTGCCGGCGCGGCCGAATATGGCTACACCTTC.

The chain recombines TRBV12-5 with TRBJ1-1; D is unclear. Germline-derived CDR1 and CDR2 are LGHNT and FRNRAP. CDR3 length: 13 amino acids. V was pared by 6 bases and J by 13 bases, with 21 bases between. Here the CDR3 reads CASGPVRSPFVFF. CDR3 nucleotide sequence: TGTGCTAGTGGCCCCGTCCGGTCCCCGTTCGTTTTCTTT.

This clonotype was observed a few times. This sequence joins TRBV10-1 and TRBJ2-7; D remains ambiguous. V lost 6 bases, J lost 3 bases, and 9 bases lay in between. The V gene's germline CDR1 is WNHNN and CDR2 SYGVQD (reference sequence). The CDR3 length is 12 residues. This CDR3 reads CASSDGLYEQYF. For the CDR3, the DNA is TGCGCCAGCAGCGACGGTCTCTACGAGCAGTACTTC.

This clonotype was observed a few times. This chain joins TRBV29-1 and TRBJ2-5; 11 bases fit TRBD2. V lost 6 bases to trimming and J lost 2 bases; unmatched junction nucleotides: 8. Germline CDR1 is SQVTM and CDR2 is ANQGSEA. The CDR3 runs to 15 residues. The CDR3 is CSVPQTSGMQETQYF. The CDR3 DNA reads TGCAGCGTACCCCAGACTAGCGGGATGCAAGAGACCCAGTACTTC.

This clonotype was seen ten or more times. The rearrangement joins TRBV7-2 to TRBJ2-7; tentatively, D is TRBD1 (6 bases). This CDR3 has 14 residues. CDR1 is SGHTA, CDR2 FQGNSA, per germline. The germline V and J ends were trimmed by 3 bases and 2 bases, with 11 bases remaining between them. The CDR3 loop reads CASSLAGATYEQYF. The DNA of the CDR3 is TGTGCCAGCAGCTTGGCAGGGGCGACCTACGAGCAGTACTTC.

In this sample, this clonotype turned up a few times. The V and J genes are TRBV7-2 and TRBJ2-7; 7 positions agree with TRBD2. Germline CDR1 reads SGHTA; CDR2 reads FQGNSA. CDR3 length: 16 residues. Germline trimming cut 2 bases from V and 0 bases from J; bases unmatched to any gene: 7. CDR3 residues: CASSLSGGVNSYEQYF. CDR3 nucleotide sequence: TGTGCCAGCAGCTTATCTGGGGGGGTTAACTCCTACGAGCAGTACTTC. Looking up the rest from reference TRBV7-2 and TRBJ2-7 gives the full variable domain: GAGVSQSPSNKVTEKGKDVELRCDPISGHTALYWYRQSLGQGLEFLIYFQGNSAPDKSGLPSDRFSAERTGGSVSTLTIQRTQQEDSAVYLCASSLSGGVNSYEQYFGPGTRLTVT.

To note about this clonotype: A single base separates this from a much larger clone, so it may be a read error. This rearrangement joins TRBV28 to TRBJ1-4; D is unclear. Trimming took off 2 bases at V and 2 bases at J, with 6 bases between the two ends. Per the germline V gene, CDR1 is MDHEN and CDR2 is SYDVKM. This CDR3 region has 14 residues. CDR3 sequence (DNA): TGTGCCAGCAGTTTAGCACGGACTAATGAAAAACTGTTTTTT. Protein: CASSLARTNEKLFF. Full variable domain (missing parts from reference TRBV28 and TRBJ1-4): DVKVTQSSRYLVKRTGEKVFLECVQDMDHENMFWYRQDPGLGLRLIYFSYDVKMKEKGDIPEGYSVSREKKERFSLILESASTNQTSMYLCASSLARTNEKLFFGSGTQLSVL.